This entry is about one T cell receptor (beta chain). Its antigen remains unidentified. The data belong to a study of cytomegalovirus exposure and HLA in healthy donors. As for the donors, each was a healthy bone marrow donor. Amplification used 60 Vbeta primers and 13 Jbeta primers. Method: immunoSEQ multiplex PCR; TCRdb's copy keeps in-frame clones and lacks some. The sample lists 90,000 to 130,000 clones; over 60% were seen once. General study results and limits: The authors considered a cluster of highly shared sequence variants likely to be a sequencing artifact. Trimming of TCR beta V- and J-genes showed a link, identified in a later analysis, to a missense DCLRE1C variant.

V gave up 0 bases and J gave up 4 bases, with 7 bases separating them. Per the germline V gene, CDR1 is SGHRS and CDR2 is YFSETQ. This CDR3 contains 13 residues. This TCR was recovered from a woman between 18 and 29 years old in good health and CMV-seropositive. The source material was PBMCs. This rearrangement joins TRBV5-1 to TRBJ1-1; D unclear. The CDR3 region has the DNA TGCGCCAGCAGCTTGGGCGGTGTCACTGAAGCTTTCTTT. Its protein product is CASSLGGVTEAFF.